This T cell receptor (beta chain) is drawn from a study of T cell repertoires in cytomegalovirus infection (dated by TCRdb to between 2018 and 2020). About the investigation overall: The peptide stimulations were aimed at well-studied HLA-B-restricted epitopes as well as recently identified HLA-C-restricted CMV epitopes, whose presentation resists viral immunomodulation. Donor HLA type was relevant to the analysis, because carriage of CMV infection together with the matching HLA type was indicated by public TCR beta signatures. General study outcomes and caveats: In both this cohort and an independent cohort of 352 donors, the cumulative frequency of public TCR beta family members distinguished carriers of CMV infection plus the relevant HLA type. The ex vivo response was dominated by HLA-C-restricted CMV-specific TCR beta clonotypes, which also provided the single most frequent clonotype in two of eight donors.

The intended sense of this specimen's treatment or condition label: in vitro stimulation with specific CMV peptide epitopes to enrich CMV-specific T cells. Taken from cysteine to phenylalanine, the CDR3 has 17 residues. The CDR3 DNA has 51 bases and is translated from base 1. As encoded in the germline V gene (reference sequence), CDR1 is LGHDT while CDR2 is YNNKEL. Trimming takes 0 bases off V and 5 bases off J; junction bases not matched to a gene: 8. Sequencing was carried out with an Illumina HiSeq 1500. Starting from the raw public reads, TCRdb applied fastp trimming at Q25, assembled clones with MiXCR and retained in-frame beta chains. Rows with one shared CDR3 protein collapse into an entry with the most common genes and DNA. The table for this sample lists over 45,000 distinct CDR3 sequences; about 21% of them were counted only once. Together, the top ten hold about 53% of the sample. A few counts support this clonotype. This receptor's antigen is unknown. No base-level quality is on record; no much larger clone is a single base apart.

This sequence was found in a human donor in good health (CMV status not recorded). Some clones in this sample may be carry-over from other donors' samples. Sequenced material: CD8+ T cells from cultured PBMCs, taken from culture after CMV antigen stimulation. The rearranged chain carries TRBV3-1 and TRBJ1-4; 8 middle bases align to TRBD1. This receptor has the CDR3 CASSQERGGDRNEKLFF. The sequenced DNA is TGTGCCAGCAGCCAAGAAAGAGGGGGGGACAGGAATGAAAAACTGTTTTTT.